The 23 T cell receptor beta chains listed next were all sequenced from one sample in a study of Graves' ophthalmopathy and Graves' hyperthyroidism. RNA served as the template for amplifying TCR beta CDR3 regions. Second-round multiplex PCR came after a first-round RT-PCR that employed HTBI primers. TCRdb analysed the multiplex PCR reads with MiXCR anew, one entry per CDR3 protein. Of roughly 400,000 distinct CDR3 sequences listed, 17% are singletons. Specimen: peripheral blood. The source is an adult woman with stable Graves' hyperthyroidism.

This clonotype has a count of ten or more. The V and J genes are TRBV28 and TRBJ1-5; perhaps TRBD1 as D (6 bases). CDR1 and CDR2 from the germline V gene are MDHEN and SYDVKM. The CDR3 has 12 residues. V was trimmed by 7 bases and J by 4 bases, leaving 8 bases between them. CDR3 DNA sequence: TGTGCCAGCATAGGGGGTAATCAGCCCCAGCATTTT. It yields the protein CASIGGNQPQHF.

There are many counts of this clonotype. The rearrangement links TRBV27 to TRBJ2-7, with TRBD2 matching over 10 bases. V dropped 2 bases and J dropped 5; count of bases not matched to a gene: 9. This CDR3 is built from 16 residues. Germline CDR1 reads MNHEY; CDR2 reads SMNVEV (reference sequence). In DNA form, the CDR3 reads TGTGCCAGCAGTTTAACCCTAGCGGGAGATAGGGACGAGCAGTACTTC. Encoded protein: CASSLTLAGDRDEQYF.

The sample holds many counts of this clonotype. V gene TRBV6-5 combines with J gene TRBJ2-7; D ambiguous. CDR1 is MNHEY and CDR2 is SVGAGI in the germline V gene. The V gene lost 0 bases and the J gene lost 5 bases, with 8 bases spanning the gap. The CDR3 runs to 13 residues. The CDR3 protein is CASSYSVGDEQYF. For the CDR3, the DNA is TGTGCCAGCAGTTACTCGGTTGGGGACGAGCAGTACTTC.

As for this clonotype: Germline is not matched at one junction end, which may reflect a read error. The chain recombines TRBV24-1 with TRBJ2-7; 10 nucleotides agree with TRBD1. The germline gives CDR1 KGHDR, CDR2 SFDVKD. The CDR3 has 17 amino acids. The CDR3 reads CATSDRNPGQGSYDQYF. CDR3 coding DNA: TGTGCCACCAGTGACCGGAACCCGGGACAGGGGTCCTACGATCAGTACTTC.

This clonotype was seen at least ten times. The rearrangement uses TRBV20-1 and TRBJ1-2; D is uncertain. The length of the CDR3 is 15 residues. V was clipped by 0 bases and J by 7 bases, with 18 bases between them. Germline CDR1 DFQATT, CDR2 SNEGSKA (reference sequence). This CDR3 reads CSARDRNRQGRGYTF. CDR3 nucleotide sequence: TGCAGTGCTAGAGATCGGAACCGCCAAGGCCGTGGCTACACCTTC.

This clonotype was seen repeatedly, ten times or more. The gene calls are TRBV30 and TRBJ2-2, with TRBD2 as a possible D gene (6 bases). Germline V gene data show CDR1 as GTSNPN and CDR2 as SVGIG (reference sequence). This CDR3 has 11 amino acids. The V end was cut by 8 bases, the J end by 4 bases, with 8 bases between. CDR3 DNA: TGTGCCGGGGACTTCACCGGGGAGCTGTTTTTT. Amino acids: CAGDFTGELFF.

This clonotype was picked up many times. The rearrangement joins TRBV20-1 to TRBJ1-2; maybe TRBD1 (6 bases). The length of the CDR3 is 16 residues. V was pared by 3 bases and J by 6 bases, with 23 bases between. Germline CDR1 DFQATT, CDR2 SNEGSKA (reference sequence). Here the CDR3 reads CSARGGYEDSDNGYTF. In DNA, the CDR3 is TGCAGTGCTAGGGGGGGATACGAGGACAGTGACAATGGCTACACCTTC.

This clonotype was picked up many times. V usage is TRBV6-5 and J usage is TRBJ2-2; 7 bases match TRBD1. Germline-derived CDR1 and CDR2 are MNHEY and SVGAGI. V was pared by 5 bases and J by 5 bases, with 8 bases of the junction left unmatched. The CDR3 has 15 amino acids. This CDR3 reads CASSTSTGRTGELFF. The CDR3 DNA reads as TGTGCCAGCAGTACCTCGACAGGGCGTACCGGGGAGCTGTTTTTT.

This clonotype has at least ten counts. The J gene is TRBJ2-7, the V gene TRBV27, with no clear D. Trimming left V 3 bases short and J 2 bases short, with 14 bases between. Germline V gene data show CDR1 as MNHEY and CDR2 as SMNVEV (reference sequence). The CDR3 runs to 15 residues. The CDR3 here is CASSFEARSTYEQYF. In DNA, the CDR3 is TGTGCCAGCAGTTTTGAGGCCCGCAGTACCTACGAGCAGTACTTC.

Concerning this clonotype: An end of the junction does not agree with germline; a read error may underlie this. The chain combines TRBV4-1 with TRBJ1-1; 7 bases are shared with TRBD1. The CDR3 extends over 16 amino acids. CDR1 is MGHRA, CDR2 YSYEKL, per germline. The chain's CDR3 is CASSQGFRGLGTEAVF. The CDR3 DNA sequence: TGCGCCAGCAGCCAAGGGTTTAGGGGGCTAGGGACTGAAGCTGTCTTT.

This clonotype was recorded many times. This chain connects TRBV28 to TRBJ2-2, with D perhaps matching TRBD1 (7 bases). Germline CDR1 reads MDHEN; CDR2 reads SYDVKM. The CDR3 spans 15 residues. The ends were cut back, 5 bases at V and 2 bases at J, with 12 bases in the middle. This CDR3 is CASSRGTANTGELFF. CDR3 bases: TGTGCCAGCAGTCGGGGGACAGCTAACACCGGGGAGCTGTTTTTT.

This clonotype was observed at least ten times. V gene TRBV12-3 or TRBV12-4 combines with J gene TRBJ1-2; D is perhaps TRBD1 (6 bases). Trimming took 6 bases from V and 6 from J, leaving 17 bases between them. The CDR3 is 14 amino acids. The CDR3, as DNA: TGTGCCAGCAGAAAGAACAGGGACTGGAATGGCTACACCTTC. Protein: CASRKNRDWNGYTF.

The CDR3 is CASSARDRVAGELFF. CDR3 bases: TGTGCCAGCAGTGCCCGGGACAGGGTGGCCGGGGAGCTGTTTTTT. This chain links TRBV6-2 or TRBV6-3 with TRBJ2-2; 9 nucleotides align to TRBD1. Germline V lookup: CDR1 MNHEY, CDR2 SVGEGT. V lost 5 bases to trimming and J lost 6 bases; unmatched junction nucleotides: 7. The CDR3 contains 15 residues.

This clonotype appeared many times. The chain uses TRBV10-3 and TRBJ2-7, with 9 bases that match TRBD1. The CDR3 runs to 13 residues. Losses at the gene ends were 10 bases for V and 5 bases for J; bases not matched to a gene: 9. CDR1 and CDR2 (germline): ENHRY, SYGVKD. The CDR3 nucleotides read TGTGCCACCACACAGGGGGCTGTTCACGAGCAGTACTTC. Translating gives CATTQGAVHEQYF.

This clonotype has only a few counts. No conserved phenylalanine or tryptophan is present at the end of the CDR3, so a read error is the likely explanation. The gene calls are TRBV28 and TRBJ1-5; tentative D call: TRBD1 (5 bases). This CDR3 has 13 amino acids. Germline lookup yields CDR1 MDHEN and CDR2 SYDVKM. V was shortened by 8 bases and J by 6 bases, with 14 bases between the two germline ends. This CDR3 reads CASQPSGGQPQHY. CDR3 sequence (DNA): TGTGCCAGCCAACCCTCCGGGGGTCAGCCCCAGCATTAT.

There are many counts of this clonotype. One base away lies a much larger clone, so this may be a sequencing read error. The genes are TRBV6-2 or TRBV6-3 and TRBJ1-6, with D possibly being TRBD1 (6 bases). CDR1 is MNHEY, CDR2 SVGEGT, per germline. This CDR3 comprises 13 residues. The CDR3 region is CASSRTAGSHLHF. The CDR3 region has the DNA TGTGCCAGCAGTCGGACAGCCGGCTCACACCTCCACTTT.

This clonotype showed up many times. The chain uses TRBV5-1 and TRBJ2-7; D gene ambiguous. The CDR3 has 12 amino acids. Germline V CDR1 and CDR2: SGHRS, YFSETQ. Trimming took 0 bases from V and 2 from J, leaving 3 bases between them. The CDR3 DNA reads TGCGCCAGCAGCTTGGACACCTACGAGCAGTACTTC. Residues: CASSLDTYEQYF.

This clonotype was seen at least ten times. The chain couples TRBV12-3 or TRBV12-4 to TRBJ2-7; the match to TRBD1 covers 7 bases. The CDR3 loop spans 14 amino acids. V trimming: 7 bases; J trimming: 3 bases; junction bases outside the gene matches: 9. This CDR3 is CASKSRQGNYEQYF. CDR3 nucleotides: TGTGCCAGCAAAAGCCGACAGGGAAACTACGAGCAGTACTTC.

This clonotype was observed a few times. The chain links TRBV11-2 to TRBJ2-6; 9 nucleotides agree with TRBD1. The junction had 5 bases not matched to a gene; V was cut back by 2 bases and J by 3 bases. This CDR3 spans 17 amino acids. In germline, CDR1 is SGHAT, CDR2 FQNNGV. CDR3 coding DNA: TGTGCCAGCAGCTTATTCACAGGGGGCTTTGGGGCCAACGTCCTGACTTTC. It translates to CASSLFTGGFGANVLTF.

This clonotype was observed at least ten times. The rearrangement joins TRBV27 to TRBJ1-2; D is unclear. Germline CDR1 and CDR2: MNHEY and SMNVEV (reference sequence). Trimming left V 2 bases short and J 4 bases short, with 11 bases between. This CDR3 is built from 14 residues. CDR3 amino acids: CASSLNAGTYGYTF. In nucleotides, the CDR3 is TGTGCCAGCAGTTTAAACGCAGGAACCTATGGCTACACCTTC.

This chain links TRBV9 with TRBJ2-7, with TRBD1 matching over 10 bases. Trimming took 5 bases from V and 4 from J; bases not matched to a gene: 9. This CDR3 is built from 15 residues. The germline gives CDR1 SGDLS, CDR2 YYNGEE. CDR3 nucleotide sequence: TGTGCCAGCAGTCCAACATGGGGACAGGGGTACGAGCAGTACTTC. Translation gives CASSPTWGQGYEQYF.

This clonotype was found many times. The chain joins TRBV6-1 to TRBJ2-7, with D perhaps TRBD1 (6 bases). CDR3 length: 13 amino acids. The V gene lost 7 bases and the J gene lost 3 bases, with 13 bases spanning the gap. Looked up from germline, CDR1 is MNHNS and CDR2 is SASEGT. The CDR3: CASTITGNYEQYF. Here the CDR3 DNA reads TGTGCCAGCACCATAACAGGGAACTACGAGCAGTACTTC.

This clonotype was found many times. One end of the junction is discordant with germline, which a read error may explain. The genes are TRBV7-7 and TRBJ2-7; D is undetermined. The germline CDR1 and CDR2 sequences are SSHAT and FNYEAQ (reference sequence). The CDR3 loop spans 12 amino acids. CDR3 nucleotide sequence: TGTGCTAGCAGCCTTGGAGAACACGAGCAGTACTTC. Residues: CASSLGEHEQYF. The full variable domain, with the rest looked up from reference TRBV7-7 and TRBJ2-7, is GAGVSQSPRYKVTKRGQDVTLRCDPISSHATLYWYQQALGQGPEFLTYFNYEAQPDKSGLPSDRFSAERPEGSISTLTIQRTEQRDSAMYRCASSLGEHEQYFGPGTRLTVT.